This T cell receptor (beta chain) emerged from a study of regulatory T cells in long-lasting Graves disease. CDR3-region Arm-PCR and iRepertoire HTBI primers produced the TCR beta libraries. TCRdb processed the multiplex PCR reads anew with MiXCR; each CDR3 protein has one entry. The sample has hundreds of thousands of distinct CDR3 sequences, about 16% seen once; the top ten hold approximately 21%. This clonotype was counted many times. Its antigen is unidentified. Study results and caveats: Persistent cases of Graves' showed reduced TCR diversity relative to newly diagnosed patients. Persistent disease preferred TRBV28, TRBJ1-2 and TRBJ2-5; new disease, TRBV20-1 and TRBJ2-1. The persistent group shared 2,500 to 3,000 public clonotypes, more than the roughly 990 shared by new patients.

Germline V gene data show CDR1 as SGHAT and CDR2 as FQNNGV. The CDR3 extends over 14 amino acids. Trimming removed 3 bases at V and 2 bases at J, with 10 bases between. Time point described: newly diagnosed GD, antithyroid drugs for less than 3 months. RNA extracted from PBMCs served as the sequencing template. An approximately 9-milliliter sample of peripheral blood was drawn into EDTA tubes. The chain links TRBV11-2 to TRBJ1-2, with D hard to call. This TCR was sampled from a female donor with Graves disease. The source material was peripheral blood mononuclear cells (PBMCs), sampled at new diagnosis, from a patient treated with antithyroid drugs. CDR3 amino acids: CASSLAVTNYGYTF. The CDR3 DNA reads TGTGCCAGCAGCTTGGCGGTTACGAACTATGGCTACACCTTC.